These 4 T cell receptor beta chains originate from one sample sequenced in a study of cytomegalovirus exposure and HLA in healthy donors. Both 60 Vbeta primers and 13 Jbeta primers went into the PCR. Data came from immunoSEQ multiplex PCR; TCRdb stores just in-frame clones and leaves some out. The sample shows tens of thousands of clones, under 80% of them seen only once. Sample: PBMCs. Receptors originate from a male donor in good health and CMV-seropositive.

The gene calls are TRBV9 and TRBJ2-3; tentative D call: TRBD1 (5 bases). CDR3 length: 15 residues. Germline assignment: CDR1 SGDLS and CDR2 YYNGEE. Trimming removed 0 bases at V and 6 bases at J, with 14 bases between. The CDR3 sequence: CASSVAAGYTDTQYF. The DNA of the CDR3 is TGTGCCAGCAGCGTAGCTGCAGGGTATACGGATACGCAGTATTTT.

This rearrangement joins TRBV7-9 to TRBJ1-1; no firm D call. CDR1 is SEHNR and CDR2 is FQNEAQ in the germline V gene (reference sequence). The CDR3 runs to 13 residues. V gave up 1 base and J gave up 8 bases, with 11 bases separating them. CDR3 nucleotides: TGTGCCAGCAGCTTAGGGGAAGAGGGCGAAGCTTTCTTT. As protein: CASSLGEEGEAFF.

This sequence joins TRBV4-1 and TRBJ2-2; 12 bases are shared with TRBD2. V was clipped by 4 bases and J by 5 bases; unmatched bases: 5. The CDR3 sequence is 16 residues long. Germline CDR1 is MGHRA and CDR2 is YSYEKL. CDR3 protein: CASSLRTSGKTGELFF. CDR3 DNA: TGCGCCAGCAGCCTCAGGACTAGCGGGAAAACCGGGGAGCTGTTTTTT.

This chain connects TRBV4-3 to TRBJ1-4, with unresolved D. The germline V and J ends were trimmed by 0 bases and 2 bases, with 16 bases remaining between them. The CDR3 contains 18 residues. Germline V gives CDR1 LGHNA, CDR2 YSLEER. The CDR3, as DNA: TGCGCCAGCAGCCAAGATAGGGTGAGGGAGTTCACTAATGAAAAACTGTTTTTT. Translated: CASSQDRVREFTNEKLFF.